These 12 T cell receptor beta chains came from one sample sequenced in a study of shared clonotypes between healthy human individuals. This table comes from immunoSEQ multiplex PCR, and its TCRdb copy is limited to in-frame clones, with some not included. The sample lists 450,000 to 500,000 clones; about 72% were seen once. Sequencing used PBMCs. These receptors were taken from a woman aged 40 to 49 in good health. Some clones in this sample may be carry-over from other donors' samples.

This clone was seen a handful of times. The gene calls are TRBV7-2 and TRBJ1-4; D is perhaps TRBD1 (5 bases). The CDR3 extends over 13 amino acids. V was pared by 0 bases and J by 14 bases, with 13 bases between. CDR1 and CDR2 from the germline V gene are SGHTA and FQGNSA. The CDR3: CASSLAGDSKLFF. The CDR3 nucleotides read TGTGCCAGCAGCTTAGCGGGTGACAGCAAGCTGTTTTTT.

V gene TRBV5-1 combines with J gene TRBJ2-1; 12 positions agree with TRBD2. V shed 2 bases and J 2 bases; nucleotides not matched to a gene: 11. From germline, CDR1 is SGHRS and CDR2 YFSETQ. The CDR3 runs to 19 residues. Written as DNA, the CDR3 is TGCGCCAGCAGCTTCGGGGCTAGCGGGAGGGCCGGGGCCTACAATGAGCAGTTCTTC. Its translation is CASSFGASGRAGAYNEQFF.

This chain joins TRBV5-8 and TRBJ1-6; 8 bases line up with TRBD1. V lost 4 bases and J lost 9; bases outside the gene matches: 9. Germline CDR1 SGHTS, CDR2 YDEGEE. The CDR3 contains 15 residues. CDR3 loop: CASSPPDRDGSPLHF. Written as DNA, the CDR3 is TGTGCCAGCAGCCCCCCGGACAGGGATGGTTCACCCCTCCACTTT.

CDR3 region: CASSLVGNEQFF. CDR3 in DNA: TGTGCCAGCAGCTTAGTCGGCAATGAGCAGTTCTTC. The chain couples TRBV7-8 to TRBJ2-1; unclear D gene. The germline gives CDR1 SGHVS, CDR2 FQNEAQ. V dropped 1 base and J dropped 6 bases, with 4 bases sitting between them. The length of the CDR3 is 12 residues.

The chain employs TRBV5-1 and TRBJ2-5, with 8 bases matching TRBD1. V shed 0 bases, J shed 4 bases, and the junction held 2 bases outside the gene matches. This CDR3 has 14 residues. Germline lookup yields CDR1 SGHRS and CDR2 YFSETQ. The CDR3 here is CASSLGTGRETQYF. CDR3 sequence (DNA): TGCGCCAGCAGCTTGGGGACAGGGAGAGAGACCCAGTACTTC. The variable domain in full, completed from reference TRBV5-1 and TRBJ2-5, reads KAGVTQTPRYLIKTRGQQVTLSCSPISGHRSVSWYQQTPGQGLQFLFEYFSETQRNKGNFPGRFSGRQFSNSRSEMNVSTLELGDSALYLCASSLGTGRETQYFGPGTRLLVL.

The DNA of the CDR3 is TGCGCCAGCAGTGAACATGACAGGGCAGGCGAGACCCAGTACTTC. Protein: CASSEHDRAGETQYF. This chain joins TRBV10-1 and TRBJ2-5, with 7 positions matching TRBD1. The CDR3 consists of 15 residues. V trimming: 3 bases; J trimming: 5 bases; junction bases outside the gene matches: 9. Looked up from germline, CDR1 is WNHNN and CDR2 is SYGVQD (reference sequence).

CDR3 DNA: TGCGCCAGCAGCCCGGACAGGGGGCGAGGTTTGACTGAAGCTTTCTTT. Encoded protein: CASSPDRGRGLTEAFF. The chain recombines TRBV5-1 with TRBJ1-1; TRBD1 matches at 11 bases. The CDR3 runs to 16 residues. Unmatched junction bases numbered 10, after V lost 4 bases and J lost 5 bases. CDR1 and CDR2 (germline): SGHRS, YFSETQ.

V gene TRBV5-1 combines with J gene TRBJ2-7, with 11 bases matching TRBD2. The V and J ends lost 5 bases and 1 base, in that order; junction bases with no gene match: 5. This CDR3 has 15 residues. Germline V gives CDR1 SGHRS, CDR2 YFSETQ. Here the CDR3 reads CASRWTSGPSYEQYF. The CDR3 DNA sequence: TGCGCCAGCAGATGGACTAGCGGGCCATCCTACGAGCAGTACTTC.

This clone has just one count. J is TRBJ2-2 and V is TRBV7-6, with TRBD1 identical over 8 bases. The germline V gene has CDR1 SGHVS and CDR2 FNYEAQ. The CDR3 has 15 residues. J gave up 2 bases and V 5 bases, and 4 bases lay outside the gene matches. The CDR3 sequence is CASSPTGGNTGELFF. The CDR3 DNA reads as TGTGCCAGCAGCCCCACAGGGGGTAACACCGGGGAGCTGTTTTTT.

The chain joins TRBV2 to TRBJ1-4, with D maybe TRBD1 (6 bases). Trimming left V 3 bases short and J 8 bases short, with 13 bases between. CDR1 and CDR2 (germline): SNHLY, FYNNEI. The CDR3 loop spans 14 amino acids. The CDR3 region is CASSENREGEKLFF. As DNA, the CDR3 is TGTGCCAGCAGTGAGAACAGGGAGGGGGAAAAACTGTTTTTT.

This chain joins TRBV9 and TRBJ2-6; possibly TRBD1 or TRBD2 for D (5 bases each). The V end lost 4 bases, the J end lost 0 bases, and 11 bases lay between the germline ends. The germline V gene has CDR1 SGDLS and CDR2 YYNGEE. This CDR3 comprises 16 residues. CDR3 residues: CASSPRGDSGANVLTF. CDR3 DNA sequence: TGTGCCAGCAGCCCCCGAGGGGACTCTGGGGCCAACGTCCTGACTTTC.

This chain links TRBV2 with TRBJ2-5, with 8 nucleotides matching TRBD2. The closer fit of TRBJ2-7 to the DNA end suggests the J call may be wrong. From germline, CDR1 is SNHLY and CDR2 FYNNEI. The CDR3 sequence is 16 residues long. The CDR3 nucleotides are TGTGCCAGCAGTGAAAACTGGCGGGAGGCAGTTCGCGAGCAGTACTTC. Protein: CASSENWREAVREQYF.